Below, 32 T cell receptor beta chains from the same sample are listed, as sequenced in a study of OX40 agonist ivuxolimab in advanced cancers. Clones were read by immunoSEQ multiplex PCR, and TCRdb kept only the in-frame ones, dropping some. The data hold tens of thousands of clones, with more than 80% observed a single time. This specimen consisted of CD4+ or CD8+ T cells sorted from blood, obtained in a trial of the OX40 agonist ivuxolimab. The receptor set was obtained from an adult with an advanced solid tumor such as melanoma, head and neck, liver or kidney cancer.

This clone has only a few counts. V usage is TRBV9 and J usage is TRBJ2-3, with a tentative D call TRBD2 (6 bases). The CDR3 consists of 15 residues. The germline V and J ends were trimmed by 4 bases and 0 bases, with 12 bases remaining between them. The germline CDR1 and CDR2 sequences are SGDLS and YYNGEE. The DNA for the CDR3 is TGTGCCAGCAGCTTCGGGGGAACTAGCACAGATACGCAGTATTTT. Protein product: CASSFGGTSTDTQYF.

CDR3 amino acids: CASSQAPGPTGVYEQYF. CDR3 nucleotide sequence: TGTGCCAGCAGCCAAGCGCCCGGCCCCACAGGGGTTTACGAGCAGTACTTC. The V and J genes are TRBV4-2 and TRBJ2-7; 7 nucleotides match TRBD1. The junction had 13 bases not matched to a gene; V was cut back by 1 base and J by 4 bases. Germline CDR1 reads LGHNA; CDR2 reads YNFKEQ. This CDR3 spans 17 amino acids.

The table lists this clone with a count of one. The V and J genes are TRBV19 and TRBJ2-2; possible D gene TRBD1, 6 bases. This CDR3 contains 14 residues. Trimming removed 4 bases at V and 9 bases at J, with 15 bases between. The V gene's germline CDR1 is LNHDA and CDR2 SQIVND (reference sequence). The CDR3 reads CASSTPGHPRELFF. The DNA of the CDR3 is TGTGCCAGTAGTACCCCGGGACACCCTAGGGAGCTGTTTTTT.

This sequence joins TRBV4-1 and TRBJ1-1; maybe TRBD1 (5 bases). The V and J ends lost 3 bases and 4 bases respectively, with 15 bases between them. The CDR3 covers 15 residues. Per germline, CDR1 MGHRA and CDR2 YSYEKL. DNA for the CDR3: TGCGCCAGCAGCCATCCACCGGGGGGGGGCACTGAAGCTTTCTTT. This encodes CASSHPPGGGTEAFF.

The chain links TRBV19 to TRBJ2-1; 7 nucleotides match TRBD1. Germline CDR1 is LNHDA and CDR2 is SQIVND (reference sequence). The CDR3 consists of 12 residues. The junction had 3 bases not matched to a gene; V was cut back by 10 bases and J by 3 bases. CDR3 sequence reads: CATRQGYNEQFF. The CDR3 region has the DNA TGTGCCACCCGACAGGGCTACAATGAGCAGTTCTTC. The full variable domain, its missing parts supplied by reference TRBV19 and TRBJ2-1, is DGGITQSPKYLFRKEGQNVTLSCEQNLNHDAMYWYRQDPGQGLRLIYYSQIVNDFQKGDIAEGYSVSREKKESFPLTVTSAQKNPTAFYLCATRQGYNEQFFGPGTRLTVL.

This sequence joins TRBV19 and TRBJ2-7, with D hard to call. The ends were cut back, 4 bases at V and 0 bases at J, with 13 bases in the middle. Germline V gene sequence: CDR1 LNHDA, CDR2 SQIVND (reference sequence). The CDR3 contains 15 residues. CDR3 nucleotide sequence: TGTGCCAGTAGTACCTCTTTCATAAGCTCCTACGAGCAGTACTTC. Translation: CASSTSFISSYEQYF.

This chain joins TRBV4-2 and TRBJ2-3, with unresolved D. There are 15 residues in the CDR3. V lost 7 bases, J lost 2 bases, and 16 bases lay in between. Germline-derived CDR1 and CDR2 are LGHNA and YNFKEQ. The CDR3, as DNA: TGTGCCAGCAACAAACACCCAGACACCACAGATACGCAGTATTTT. This sequence encodes CASNKHPDTTDTQYF.

The chain employs TRBV7-8 and TRBJ2-7; D call uncertain. The CDR3 has 15 residues. Per the germline V gene, CDR1 is SGHVS and CDR2 is FQNEAQ. The V and J ends lost 2 bases and 0 bases respectively, with 11 bases between them. CDR3 protein: CASSLLVRTSYEQYF. CDR3 nucleotide sequence: TGTGCCAGCAGCTTATTGGTTAGGACCTCCTACGAGCAGTACTTC.

The chain joins TRBV4-1 to TRBJ2-7; 11 bases line up with TRBD1. Looked up from germline, CDR1 is MGHRA and CDR2 is YSYEKL. Trimming cost V 3 bases and J 1 base; bases outside gene matches: 5. The CDR3 runs 16 residues. The CDR3 nucleotides are TGCGCCAGCAGCCATCCCGGACAGGGGGCATCCTACGAGCAGTACTTC. Protein sequence: CASSHPGQGASYEQYF.

The chain has TRBV13 and TRBJ1-1; D uncertain. The CDR3 has 13 residues. From germline, CDR1 is PRHDT and CDR2 FYEKMQ (reference sequence). The V gene lost 1 base and the J gene lost 6 bases, with 9 bases spanning the gap. CDR3 DNA: TGTGCCAGCAGCTTAGCGGGAGGCGCTGAAGCTTTCTTT. Its protein is CASSLAGGAEAFF.

The V call is TRBV7-9, the J call TRBJ2-5, with TRBD1 identical over 7 bases. This CDR3 has 16 amino acids. CDR1 SEHNR and CDR2 FQNEAQ come from the germline V gene (reference sequence). Losses at the gene ends were 1 base for V and 5 bases for J; bases not matched to a gene: 10. For the CDR3, the DNA is TGTGCCAGCAGCTTAGACCTCTTAGGGGGCAGGGAGACCCAGTACTTC. The encoded protein is CASSLDLLGGRETQYF.

J is TRBJ2-1 and V is TRBV6-4, with TRBD2 matching over 14 bases. V trimming: 10 bases; J trimming: 8 bases; junction bases outside the gene matches: 10. Germline V CDR1 and CDR2: MRHNA, SNTAGT. There are 15 residues in the CDR3. The CDR3 protein is CATSTSGRAGDEQFF. The CDR3 nucleotides are TGTGCCACTTCGACTAGCGGGAGGGCTGGAGATGAGCAGTTCTTC.

The chain combines TRBV13 with TRBJ2-3; D uncertain. The germline CDR1 and CDR2 sequences are PRHDT and FYEKMQ (reference sequence). The CDR3 runs 17 residues. Deletions cut 2 bases from V and 3 bases from J, with 18 bases between. CDR3 amino acids: CASSLSPGTSQTDTQYF. The CDR3 nucleotides are TGTGCCAGCAGCTTATCCCCTGGAACCAGCCAGACAGATACGCAGTATTTT. The variable domain in full, completed from reference TRBV13 and TRBJ2-3, reads AAGVIQSPRHLIKEKRETATLKCYPIPRHDTVYWYQQGPGQDPQFLISFYEKMQSDKGSIPDRFSAQQFSDYHSELNMSSLELGDSALYFCASSLSPGTSQTDTQYFGPGTRLTVL.

The chain has TRBV6-6 and TRBJ2-7; either TRBD1 or TRBD2 may fit D (5 bases each). Trimming shortened V by 5 bases and J by 2 bases, and 10 bases separated the two germline ends. The CDR3 totals 13 residues. From germline, CDR1 is MNHNY and CDR2 SVGAGI (reference sequence). Here the CDR3 reads CASSRDGTYEQYF. The CDR3, as DNA: TGTGCCAGCAGTCGGGACGGGACCTACGAGCAGTACTTC.

The V and J genes are TRBV19 and TRBJ1-5; D ambiguous. The CDR3 extends over 14 amino acids. Germline values: CDR1 LNHDA, CDR2 SQIVND (reference sequence). Trimming took off 8 bases at V and 6 bases at J, with 17 bases between the two ends. In DNA form, the CDR3 reads TGTGCCAGTCGCCACTCGGACGAGGTTCAGCCCCAGCATTTT. As protein: CASRHSDEVQPQHF.

This chain joins TRBV28 and TRBJ1-2; D call uncertain. Germline V CDR1 and CDR2: MDHEN, SYDVKM. V gave up 8 bases and J gave up 8 bases, with 9 bases separating them. This CDR3 region has 10 residues. This CDR3 reads CASRRYGYTF. CDR3 nucleotides: TGTGCCAGCCGTCGGTACGGCTACACCTTC.

The rearrangement joins TRBV27 to TRBJ2-5; 8 bases fit TRBD2. The germline V gene has CDR1 MNHEY and CDR2 SMNVEV (reference sequence). The CDR3 is 15 residues long. Germline trimming cut 4 bases from V and 5 bases from J; bases unmatched to any gene: 9. The DNA of the CDR3 is TGTGCCAGCAGTTATAACGGGAGGGCCGTGGAGACCCAGTACTTC. Residues: CASSYNGRAVETQYF.

This chain links TRBV9 with TRBJ2-4; 8 positions agree with TRBD1. There are 15 residues in the CDR3. With 0 bases clipped from V and 6 bases from J, the junction kept 5 bases outside the gene matches. Germline V gives CDR1 SGDLS, CDR2 YYNGEE. As DNA, the CDR3 is TGTGCCAGCAGCGTAGAGGCAGGGGGCGGAAACATTCAGTACTTC. As protein: CASSVEAGGGNIQYF. The complete variable domain, with remaining parts taken from reference TRBV9 and TRBJ2-4, reads DSGVTQTPKHLITATGQRVTLRCSPRSGDLSVYWYQQSLDQGLQFLIQYYNGEERAKGNILERFSAQQFPDLHSELNLSSLELGDSALYFCASSVEAGGGNIQYFGAGTRLSVL.

The chain couples TRBV4-3 to TRBJ2-3; 9 bases are shared with TRBD2. V dropped 0 bases and J dropped 5; count of bases not matched to a gene: 12. Germline loops: CDR1 LGHNA, CDR2 YSLEER. The CDR3 is 18 amino acids. Here the CDR3 reads CASSQDYSGGRRIDTQYF. Here the CDR3 DNA reads TGCGCCAGCAGCCAAGATTATAGCGGGGGCCGGAGGATAGATACGCAGTATTTT.

To note about this clone: The sample has other DNA sequences that encode this CDR3 too. The chain carries TRBV27 and TRBJ1-1; D gene ambiguous. The CDR3 totals 12 residues. V lost 6 bases and J lost 3, with 8 bases in between. Germline CDR1 is MNHEY and CDR2 is SMNVEV (reference sequence). In DNA form, the CDR3 reads TGTGCCAGCAGGGGGATGGACACTGAAGCTTTCTTT. Its protein product is CASRGMDTEAFF.

This chain uses TRBV9 with TRBJ2-1, with a possible D match to TRBD2 (7 bases). The CDR3 covers 16 residues. Germline values: CDR1 SGDLS, CDR2 YYNGEE. V was clipped by 3 bases and J by 5 bases, with 18 bases between them. DNA of the CDR3: TGTGCCAGCAGCGAAAGGCGCGGGGGCGAAAACAATGAGCAGTTCTTC. This encodes CASSERRGGENNEQFF.

DNA for the CDR3: TGTGCCAGTAGTATACTACGGGGAGAAAGTTTCGACAATGAGCAGTTCTTC. Translated, it gives CASSILRGESFDNEQFF. The chain carries TRBV19 and TRBJ2-1, with a weak D call TRBD2 (5 bases). V dropped 2 bases and J dropped 5 bases, with 19 bases sitting between them. The CDR3 totals 17 residues. Germline values: CDR1 LNHDA, CDR2 SQIVND (reference sequence).

This chain joins TRBV29-1 and TRBJ1-5; D is perhaps TRBD1 (6 bases). Germline CDR1 SQVTM, CDR2 ANQGSEA. The V and J ends lost 6 bases and 4 bases respectively, with 13 bases between them. This CDR3 spans 13 amino acids. DNA for the CDR3: TGCAGCGTCGAACCAGGGGCGAATCAGCCCCAGCATTTT. Its translation is CSVEPGANQPQHF.

V is TRBV14 and J is TRBJ2-1; 7 bases align to TRBD2. The CDR3 has 16 residues. The ends lost 5 bases at V and 9 bases at J; junction bases unmatched: 16. Germline V gives CDR1 SGHDN, CDR2 FVKESK. This chain's CDR3 is CASSVRGREKIGEQFF. CDR3 nucleotides: TGTGCCAGCAGCGTCCGTGGGCGGGAGAAAATAGGTGAGCAGTTCTTC.

The J gene is TRBJ2-1, the V gene TRBV28, with 10 positions matching TRBD2. J was trimmed by 0 bases and V by 6 bases; bases with no gene match: 11. The CDR3 length is 18 residues. Germline CDR1 and CDR2: MDHEN and SYDVKM. The DNA for the CDR3 is TGTGCCAGCAGCCGAGGACTAGCGGTTACGAGCTCCTACAATGAGCAGTTCTTC. Translation gives CASSRGLAVTSSYNEQFF.

V and J are TRBV7-8 and TRBJ1-5; TRBD1 matches 12 bases. The CDR3 extends over 19 amino acids. J lost 3 bases, V lost 2 bases, and 11 bases had no gene match. Germline-derived CDR1 and CDR2 are SGHVS and FQNEAQ. CDR3 amino acids: CASSLMGQGARIDNQPQHF. In DNA form, the CDR3 reads TGTGCCAGCAGCTTAATGGGACAGGGGGCGCGGATTGACAATCAGCCCCAGCATTTT.

The V and J genes are TRBV5-1 and TRBJ2-7; 9 positions agree with TRBD1. This CDR3 comprises 15 residues. V shed 0 bases, J shed 6 bases, and the junction held 7 bases outside the gene matches. Germline values: CDR1 SGHRS, CDR2 YFSETQ. CDR3 protein: CASSLATGTGREQYF. The CDR3 nucleotides read TGCGCCAGCAGCTTGGCCACCGGGACAGGGCGCGAGCAGTACTTC.

This clone appeared a single time. The chain combines TRBV10-3 with TRBJ2-3, with D possibly being TRBD2 (6 bases). Germline lookup yields CDR1 ENHRY and CDR2 SYGVKD. Trimming shortened V by 6 bases and J by 4 bases, and 26 bases separated the two germline ends. The CDR3 sequence is 18 residues long. CDR3 protein: CAIREGPRDIMIPDTQYF. The CDR3 DNA reads TGTGCCATCAGGGAGGGCCCTCGGGATATAATGATCCCAGATACGCAGTATTTT.

The chain combines TRBV5-6 with TRBJ2-3; 7 bases line up with TRBD1. The CDR3 has 15 residues. Trimming took 2 bases from V and 1 from J; bases not matched to a gene: 4. Germline V CDR1 and CDR2: SGHDT, YYEEEE. The chain's CDR3 is CASSFWTGGTDTQYF. In DNA form, the CDR3 reads TGTGCCAGCAGCTTTTGGACAGGAGGCACAGATACGCAGTATTTT.

This sequence joins TRBV30 and TRBJ1-2, with a weak D call TRBD1 (5 bases). CDR3 length: 14 residues. V lost 2 bases, J lost 4 bases, and 14 bases lay in between. Germline values: CDR1 GTSNPN, CDR2 SVGIG (reference sequence). The CDR3 protein is CAWSHRSGSYGYTF. The CDR3 DNA is TGTGCCTGGAGTCACCGGTCAGGGAGCTATGGCTACACCTTC. Supplemented by reference TRBV30 and TRBJ1-2, the full variable domain reads SQTIHQWPATLVQPVGSPLSLECTVEGTSNPNLYWYRQAAGRGLQLLFYSVGIGQISSEVPQNLSASRPQDRQFILSSKKLLLSDSGFYLCAWSHRSGSYGYTFGSGTRLTVV.

V gene TRBV5-4 combines with J gene TRBJ1-4; no clear D. The CDR3 length is 13 residues. Trimming left V 0 bases short and J 7 bases short, with 7 bases between. Germline-derived CDR1 and CDR2 are SGHNT and YYREEE (reference sequence). The CDR3 spells CASSLGYGEKLFF. CDR3 bases: TGTGCCAGCAGCTTGGGGTATGGTGAAAAACTGTTTTTT.

The V and J genes are TRBV19 and TRBJ2-7; 10 positions agree with TRBD1. Looked up from germline, CDR1 is LNHDA and CDR2 is SQIVND (reference sequence). Losses at the gene ends were 6 bases for V and 3 bases for J; bases not matched to a gene: 2. The CDR3 consists of 13 residues. In DNA form, the CDR3 reads TGTGCCAGTAGACGGACAGGGGGCTACGAGCAGTACTTC. It yields the protein CASRRTGGYEQYF.